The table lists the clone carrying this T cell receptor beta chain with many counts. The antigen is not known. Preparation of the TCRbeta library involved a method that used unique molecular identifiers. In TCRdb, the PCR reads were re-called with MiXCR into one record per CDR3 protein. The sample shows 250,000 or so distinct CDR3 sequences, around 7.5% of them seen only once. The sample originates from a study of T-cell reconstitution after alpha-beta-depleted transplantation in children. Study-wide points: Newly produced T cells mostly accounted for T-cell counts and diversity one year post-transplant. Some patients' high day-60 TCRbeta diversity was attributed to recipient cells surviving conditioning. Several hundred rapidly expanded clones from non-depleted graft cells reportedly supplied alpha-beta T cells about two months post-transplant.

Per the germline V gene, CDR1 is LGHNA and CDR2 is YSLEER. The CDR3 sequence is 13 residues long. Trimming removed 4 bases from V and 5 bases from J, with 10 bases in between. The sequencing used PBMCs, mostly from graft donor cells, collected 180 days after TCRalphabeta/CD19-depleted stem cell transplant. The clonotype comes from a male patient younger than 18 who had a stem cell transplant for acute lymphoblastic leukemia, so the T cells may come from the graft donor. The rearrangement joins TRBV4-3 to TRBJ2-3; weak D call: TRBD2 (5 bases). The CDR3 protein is CASSPRAGDTQYF. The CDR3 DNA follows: TGCGCCAGCAGCCCAAGGGCGGGAGATACGCAGTATTTT.